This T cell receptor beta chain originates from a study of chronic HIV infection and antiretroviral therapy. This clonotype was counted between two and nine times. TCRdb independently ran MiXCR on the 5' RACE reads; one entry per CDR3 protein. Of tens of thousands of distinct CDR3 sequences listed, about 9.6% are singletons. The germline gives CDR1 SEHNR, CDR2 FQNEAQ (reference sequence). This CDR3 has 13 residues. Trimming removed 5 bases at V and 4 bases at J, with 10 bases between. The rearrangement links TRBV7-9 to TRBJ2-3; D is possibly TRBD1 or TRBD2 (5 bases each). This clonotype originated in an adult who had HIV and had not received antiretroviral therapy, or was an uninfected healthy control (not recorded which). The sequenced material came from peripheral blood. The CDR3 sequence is CASSPRGADTQYF. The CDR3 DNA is TGTGCCAGCAGCCCCCGAGGGGCAGATACGCAGTATTTT.